This TCR beta chain derives from a study of cytomegalovirus exposure and HLA in healthy donors. A multiplex PCR was run with 60 Vbeta primers and 13 Jbeta primers. Repertoires were generated with immunoSEQ multiplex PCR, while TCRdb's copy carries only in-frame clones and drops some. The repertoire holds some 160,000 clones, with approximately 80% as singletons. This clone was found once. This CDR3 region has 16 residues. The V and J ends lost 0 bases and 2 bases respectively, with 14 bases between them. CDR1 and CDR2 (germline): LNHNV, YYDKDF (reference sequence). The chain links TRBV15 to TRBJ2-7, with a weak D call TRBD2 (5 bases). Sequences were obtained from PBMCs. The sequence was obtained from a boy aged 2 to 9 in good health and CMV-seronegative. DNA for the CDR3: TGTGCCACCAGCAGAGATATTGGCGGGTCACCCTACGAGCAGTACTTC. Protein: CATSRDIGGSPYEQYF.